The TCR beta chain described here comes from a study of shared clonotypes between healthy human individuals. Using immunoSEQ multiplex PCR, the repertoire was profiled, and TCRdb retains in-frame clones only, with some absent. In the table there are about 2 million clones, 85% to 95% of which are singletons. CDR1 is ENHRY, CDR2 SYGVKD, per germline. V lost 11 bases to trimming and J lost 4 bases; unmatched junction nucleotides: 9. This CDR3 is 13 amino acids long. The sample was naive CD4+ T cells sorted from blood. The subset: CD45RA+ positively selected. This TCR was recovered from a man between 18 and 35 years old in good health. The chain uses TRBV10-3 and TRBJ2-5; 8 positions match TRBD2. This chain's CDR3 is CAARPGLGETQYF. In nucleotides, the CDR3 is TGTGCCGCCCGACCGGGACTAGGAGAGACCCAGTACTTC.